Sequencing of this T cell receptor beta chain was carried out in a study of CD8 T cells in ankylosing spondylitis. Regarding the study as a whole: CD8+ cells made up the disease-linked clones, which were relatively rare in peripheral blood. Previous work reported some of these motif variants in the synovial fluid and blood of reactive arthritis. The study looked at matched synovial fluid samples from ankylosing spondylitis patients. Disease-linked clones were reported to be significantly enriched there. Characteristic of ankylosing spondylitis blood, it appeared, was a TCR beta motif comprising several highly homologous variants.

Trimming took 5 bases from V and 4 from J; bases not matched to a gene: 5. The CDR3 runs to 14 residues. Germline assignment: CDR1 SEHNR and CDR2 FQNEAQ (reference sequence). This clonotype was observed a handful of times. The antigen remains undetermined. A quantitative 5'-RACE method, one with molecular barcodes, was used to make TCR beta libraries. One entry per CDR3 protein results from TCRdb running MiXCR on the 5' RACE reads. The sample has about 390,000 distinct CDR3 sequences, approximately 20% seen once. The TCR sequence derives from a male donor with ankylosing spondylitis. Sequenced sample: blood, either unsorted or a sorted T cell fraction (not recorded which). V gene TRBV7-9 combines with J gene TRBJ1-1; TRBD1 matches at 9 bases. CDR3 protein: CASSRDRVGTEAFF. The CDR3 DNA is TGTGCCAGCAGCCGGGACAGGGTGGGCACTGAAGCTTTCTTT.